The 25 T cell receptor beta chains presented below share a single source sample, sequenced in a study of OX40 agonist ivuxolimab in advanced cancers. Some clones are missing from TCRdb's copy, which holds only in-frame ones; the method was immunoSEQ multiplex PCR. The table has some 48,000 clones, approximately 86% seen once. The sequencing here drew on CD4+ or CD8+ T cells sorted from blood, taken in a trial of the OX40 agonist ivuxolimab. The receptors shown here come from an adult with an advanced solid tumor such as melanoma, head and neck, liver or kidney cancer.

The rearrangement joins TRBV4-1 to TRBJ2-4; the D gene is possibly TRBD2 (5 bases). The CDR3 runs 15 residues. From germline, CDR1 is MGHRA and CDR2 YSYEKL. The germline V and J ends were trimmed by 4 bases and 3 bases, with 13 bases remaining between them. The CDR3 DNA follows: TGCGCCAGCAGCCGTGAACTGGGGAGCAAAAACATTCAGTACTTC. Residues: CASSRELGSKNIQYF.

This rearrangement joins TRBV2 to TRBJ1-6, with D possibly TRBD1 on 6 matching bases. The V gene's germline CDR1 is SNHLY and CDR2 FYNNEI. This CDR3 has 15 residues. With 7 bases removed from V and 10 bases from J, the gap between germline ends came to 20 bases. The CDR3 region is CASTRRGGADSPLHF. The CDR3 DNA is TGTGCCAGCACTAGACGGGGGGGGGCAGACTCACCCCTCCACTTT.

The chain recombines TRBV4-1 with TRBJ1-2, with TRBD1 identical over 7 bases. The germline V gene encodes CDR1 MGHRA and CDR2 YSYEKL. This CDR3 contains 15 residues. V was clipped by 4 bases and J by 5 bases; unmatched bases: 10. DNA of the CDR3: TGCGCCAGCAGCCTAACCGGGACAGATGCTTATGGCTACACCTTC. It specifies CASSLTGTDAYGYTF.

This clone came up once. The V gene is TRBV7-3, the J gene TRBJ2-5; perhaps TRBD2 as D (5 bases). CDR1 and CDR2 from the germline V gene are SGHTA and FQGTGA. The CDR3 is 15 residues long. V was trimmed by 1 base and J by 6 bases, leaving 15 bases between them. The CDR3: CASSLNRVREQTQYF. CDR3 sequence (DNA): TGTGCCAGCAGCTTAAACCGTGTTAGGGAGCAGACCCAGTACTTC.

This rearrangement joins TRBV9 to TRBJ2-6; D is possibly TRBD1 (5 bases). The V end lost 0 bases, the J end lost 4 bases, and 14 bases lay between the germline ends. CDR1 SGDLS and CDR2 YYNGEE come from the germline V gene. This CDR3 has 17 residues. CDR3 protein: CASSVGRVPTGANVLTF. DNA of the CDR3: TGTGCCAGCAGCGTAGGCAGGGTACCAACAGGGGCCAACGTCCTGACTTTC. Full variable domain (rest looked up from reference TRBV9 and TRBJ2-6): DSGVTQTPKHLITATGQRVTLRCSPRSGDLSVYWYQQSLDQGLQFLIQYYNGEERAKGNILERFSAQQFPDLHSELNLSSLELGDSALYFCASSVGRVPTGANVLTFGAGSRLTVL.

The CDR3: CASTLAGEGGTQYF. CDR3 DNA: TGCGCCAGCACACTAGCGGGAGAGGGCGGGACCCAGTACTTC. The V and J genes are TRBV5-1 and TRBJ2-5; 11 bases match TRBD2. Per germline, CDR1 SGHRS and CDR2 YFSETQ. Losses at the gene ends were 6 bases for V and 7 bases for J; bases not matched to a gene: 8. The CDR3 is 14 residues long.

The chain joins TRBV4-2 to TRBJ2-5; 9 bases fit TRBD1. The trim removed 1 base at V and 4 bases at J, leaving 1 base unmatched. The CDR3 contains 14 residues. Germline V gives CDR1 LGHNA, CDR2 YNFKEQ. The CDR3 loop reads CASSQGTGVETQYF. CDR3 DNA: TGTGCCAGCAGCCAAGGGACAGGGGTAGAGACCCAGTACTTC.

This clone was detected only a few times. This chain links TRBV2 with TRBJ1-1; 8 bases map to TRBD1. Trimming took 7 bases from V and 7 from J; bases not matched to a gene: 11. Per the germline V gene, CDR1 is SNHLY and CDR2 is FYNNEI. The CDR3 consists of 14 residues. In DNA form, the CDR3 reads TGTGCCAGCACCCGGGACAGGCGGCCTGGTGAAGCTTTCTTT. Translation: CASTRDRRPGEAFF. Full variable domain (remainder filled in from reference TRBV2 and TRBJ1-1): EPEVTQTPSHQVTQMGQEVILRCVPISNHLYFYWYRQILGQKVEFLVSFYNNEISEKSEIFDDQFSVERPDGSNFTLKIRSTKLEDSAMYFCASTRDRRPGEAFFGQGTRLTVV.

V usage is TRBV6-6 and J usage is TRBJ1-2; possibly TRBD1 for D (6 bases). Germline-derived CDR1 and CDR2 are MNHNY and SVGAGI (reference sequence). The CDR3 is 12 amino acids. V lost 5 bases and J 11 bases, leaving 15 bases between the germline ends. CDR3 nucleotides: TGTGCCAGCAGTCCCACAGGGTTGAGGTACACCTTC. It yields the protein CASSPTGLRYTF.

The table lists this clone with a count of one. CDR3 nucleotides: TGTGCCAGCAGTGACTTCGGGGCCGAGACAGGAAAAGCTTTCTTT. This gives the protein CASSDFGAETGKAFF. The V gene is TRBV25-1, the J gene TRBJ1-1; tentative D call: TRBD1 (6 bases). The CDR3 sequence is 15 residues long. Trimming shortened V by 3 bases and J by 9 bases, and 20 bases separated the two germline ends. The germline V gene has CDR1 MGHDK and CDR2 SYGVNS.

The chain uses TRBV7-3 and TRBJ2-1; 13 nucleotides line up with TRBD2. This CDR3 comprises 15 residues. Germline-derived CDR1 and CDR2 are SGHTA and FQGTGA. Trimming at V came to 4 bases and at J to 8 bases, leaving 5 bases not matched to a gene. CDR3 DNA: TGTGCCAGCAGCTCCGGACTAGCGGGAGCGGATGAGCAGTTCTTC. Protein product: CASSSGLAGADEQFF.

This sequence joins TRBV2 and TRBJ2-4; D is perhaps TRBD2 (5 bases). This CDR3 is 17 amino acids long. Germline CDR1 is SNHLY and CDR2 is FYNNEI. V lost 1 base and J 1 base, leaving 14 bases between the germline ends. CDR3 protein: CASSEGGAAGAKNIQYF. The CDR3 DNA sequence: TGTGCCAGCAGTGAAGGGGGAGCCGCCGGGGCCAAAAACATTCAGTACTTC.

This chain connects TRBV30 to TRBJ2-1, with 8 bases identical to TRBD2. The germline V gene encodes CDR1 GTSNPN and CDR2 SVGIG (reference sequence). This CDR3 contains 15 residues. Germline trimming cut 5 bases from V and 0 bases from J; bases unmatched to any gene: 6. CDR3 DNA: TGTGCCTGGGACCGCGGGGGGAGCTCCTACAATGAGCAGTTCTTC. Translating gives CAWDRGGSSYNEQFF. Supplemented by reference TRBV30 and TRBJ2-1, the full variable domain reads SQTIHQWPATLVQPVGSPLSLECTVEGTSNPNLYWYRQAAGRGLQLLFYSVGIGQISSEVPQNLSASRPQDRQFILSSKKLLLSDSGFYLCAWDRGGSSYNEQFFGPGTRLTVL.

The rearrangement joins TRBV2 to TRBJ1-3; 9 positions match TRBD1. V trimming: 6 bases; J trimming: 0 bases; junction bases outside the gene matches: 3. Germline V gives CDR1 SNHLY, CDR2 FYNNEI. This CDR3 spans 15 amino acids. CDR3 loop: CASREDRGSGNTIYF. The CDR3 DNA is TGTGCCAGCAGGGAGGACAGGGGCTCTGGAAACACCATATATTTT.

V and J are TRBV7-9 and TRBJ2-1; 13 nucleotides line up with TRBD2. This CDR3 has 18 amino acids. V shed 6 bases and J 0 bases; nucleotides not matched to a gene: 8. Looked up from germline, CDR1 is SEHNR and CDR2 is FQNEAQ (reference sequence). The CDR3 region is CASSSTSGRSRSYNEQFF. CDR3 nucleotides: TGTGCCAGCAGTTCGACTAGCGGGAGGTCCCGCTCCTACAATGAGCAGTTCTTC. Drawing the rest from reference TRBV7-9 and TRBJ2-1, the complete variable domain is DTGVSQNPRHKITKRGQNVTFRCDPISEHNRLYWYRQTLGQGPEFLTYFQNEAQLEKSRLLSDRFSAERPKGSFSTLEIQRTEQGDSAMYLCASSSTSGRSRSYNEQFFGPGTRLTVL.

The chain couples TRBV5-1 to TRBJ2-1; 9 bases fit TRBD1. In germline, CDR1 is SGHRS, CDR2 YFSETQ. The CDR3 extends over 15 amino acids. The J segment lost 7 bases and the V segment lost 2 bases, leaving 7 bases of the junction unmatched. CDR3: CASSLPRDRENEQFF. DNA for the CDR3: TGCGCCAGCAGCTTACCCCGGGACAGGGAGAATGAGCAGTTCTTC.

The CDR3 region has the DNA TGTGCCACCAGCAGGTCCAGGGCCTCAAACGGACGCGAGCAGTACTTC. It yields the protein CATSRSRASNGREQYF. The chain links TRBV15 to TRBJ2-7; possible D gene TRBD1, 5 bases. This CDR3 has 16 amino acids. Germline V lookup: CDR1 LNHNV, CDR2 YYDKDF (reference sequence). V lost 3 bases and J 6 bases, leaving 21 bases between the germline ends.

The genes are TRBV5-1 and TRBJ2-1; 10 bases agree with TRBD2. Germline V gene sequence: CDR1 SGHRS, CDR2 YFSETQ. The trim removed 4 bases at V and 7 bases at J, leaving 11 bases unmatched. The CDR3 runs to 16 residues. CDR3 coding DNA: TGCGCCAGCAGCCCCTTTACTAGCGGGGAGGGGAATGAGCAGTTCTTC. Its translation is CASSPFTSGEGNEQFF.

V is TRBV7-6 and J is TRBJ2-6; D not certain. The V and J ends lost 4 bases and 0 bases respectively, with 10 bases between them. Germline-derived CDR1 and CDR2 are SGHVS and FNYEAQ. This CDR3 region has 16 residues. The CDR3 DNA sequence: TGTGCCAGCAGCTCAAGACGCCTCTCTGGGGCCAACGTCCTGACTTTC. Residues: CASSSRRLSGANVLTF.

The chain carries TRBV5-1 and TRBJ2-1; a possible D gene is TRBD2 (5 bases). CDR3 length equals 16 residues. CDR1 SGHRS and CDR2 YFSETQ come from the germline V gene. V was trimmed by 4 bases and J by 0 bases, leaving 14 bases between them. The CDR3 sequence: CASSVALADSYNEQFF. In DNA, the CDR3 is TGCGCCAGCAGCGTGGCCCTAGCAGACTCCTACAATGAGCAGTTCTTC.

The chain employs TRBV5-4 and TRBJ2-2, with 7 positions matching TRBD2. The CDR3 has 16 amino acids. Germline CDR1 SGHNT, CDR2 YYREEE (reference sequence). The V gene end was trimmed by 0 bases and the J gene end by 4 bases; junction bases not matched to a gene: 6. The CDR3 nucleotides read TGTGCCAGCAGCTTGGATCCTAGCGGCCTCACCGGGGAGCTGTTTTTT. It yields the protein CASSLDPSGLTGELFF.

The chain uses TRBV19 and TRBJ2-1; the match to TRBD1 covers 8 bases. This CDR3 contains 15 residues. With 5 bases clipped from V and 8 bases from J, the junction kept 11 bases outside the gene matches. Germline values: CDR1 LNHDA, CDR2 SQIVND (reference sequence). The CDR3, as DNA: TGTGCCAGTAGTCTCAGTTCAGGGGGCGGCTATGAGCAGTTCTTC. It specifies CASSLSSGGGYEQFF.

V gene TRBV19 combines with J gene TRBJ1-5; D is undetermined. This CDR3 is built from 12 residues. The V gene lost 3 bases and the J gene lost 4 bases, with 4 bases spanning the gap. Germline values: CDR1 LNHDA, CDR2 SQIVND (reference sequence). The CDR3 region is CASSITNQPQHF. The CDR3 nucleotides are TGTGCCAGTAGTATTACGAATCAGCCCCAGCATTTT.

The sample holds one count of this clone. The V call is TRBV5-4, the J call TRBJ2-7; 15 bases align to TRBD2. CDR1 and CDR2 from the germline V gene are SGHNT and YYREEE (reference sequence). The CDR3 length is 16 residues. With V trimmed by 3 bases and J by 4 bases, 5 bases remained unmatched. The CDR3 DNA follows: TGTGCCAGCAGCTCGTACGGACTAGCGGGGGGGTACGAGCAGTACTTC. Translated: CASSSYGLAGGYEQYF.

The rearrangement links TRBV7-8 to TRBJ1-2; D possibly corresponds to TRBD1 (5 bases). With 2 bases removed from V and 4 bases from J, the gap between germline ends came to 14 bases. CDR1 is SGHVS and CDR2 is FQNEAQ in the germline V gene. The CDR3 totals 15 residues. CDR3 amino acids: CASSLNGGFGYGYTF. The CDR3, as DNA: TGTGCCAGCAGCTTAAATGGGGGGTTTGGCTATGGCTACACCTTC.